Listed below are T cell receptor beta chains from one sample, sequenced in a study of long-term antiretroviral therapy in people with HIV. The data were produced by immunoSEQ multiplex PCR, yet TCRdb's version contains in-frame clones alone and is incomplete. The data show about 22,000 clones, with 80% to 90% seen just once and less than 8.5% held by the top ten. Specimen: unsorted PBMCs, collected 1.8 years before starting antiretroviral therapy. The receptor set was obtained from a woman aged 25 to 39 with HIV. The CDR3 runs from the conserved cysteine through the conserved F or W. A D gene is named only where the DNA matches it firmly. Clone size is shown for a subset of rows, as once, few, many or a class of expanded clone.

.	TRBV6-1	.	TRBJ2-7	TGTGCCAGCAGTGAGACTGCCTACGAGCAGTACTTC	CASSETAYEQYF
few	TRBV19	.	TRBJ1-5	TGTGCCAGTAGTAGGGGCAAGGTCAATCAGCCCCAGCATTTT	CASSRGKVNQPQHF
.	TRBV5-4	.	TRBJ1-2	TGTGCCAGCTGTGGTTTCCCAGGAAAGACCTATGGCTACACCTTC	CASCGFPGKTYGYTF
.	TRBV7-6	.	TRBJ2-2	TGTGCCAGCAGCTTAGAAGGTAGAGGGGCCGGGGAGCTGTTTTTT	CASSLEGRGAGELFF
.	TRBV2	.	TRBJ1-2	TGTGCCATAAACAGGGTTCGCGGCTACACCTTC	CAINRVRGYTF
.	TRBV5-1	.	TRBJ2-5	TGCGCCAGTCTGGGGTTCCTGCAAGAGACCCAGTACTTC	CASLGFLQETQYF
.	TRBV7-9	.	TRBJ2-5	TGTGCCAGCAGCTTAACGACCCCGGGGGAGACCCAGTACTTC	CASSLTTPGETQYF
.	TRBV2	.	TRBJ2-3	TGTGCCCCCTATGGTCCCTCCCTAGGCGCAGATACGCAGTATTTT	CAPYGPSLGADTQYF
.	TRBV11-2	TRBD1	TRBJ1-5	TGTGCCAGCAGCCTCGGGACAGACTTTAGACAGCCCCAGCATTTT	CASSLGTDFRQPQHF
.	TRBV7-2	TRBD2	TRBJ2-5	TGTGCCAGCAGCCGCACTAGCGGGGGAGAGACCCAGTACTTC	CASSRTSGGETQYF
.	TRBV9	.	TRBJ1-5	TGTGCCAGCAGCGTAGGACCGGGCGGCAATCAGCCCCAGCATTTT	CASSVGPGGNQPQHF
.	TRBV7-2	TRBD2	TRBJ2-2	TGTGCCAGCGTACCCCACCCTAGCGGGGGAAGGCCCGGGGAGCTGTTTTTT	CASVPHPSGGRPGELFF
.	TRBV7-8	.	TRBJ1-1	TGTGCCAGCGGGCAACCGAACACTGAAGCTTTCTTT	CASGQPNTEAFF
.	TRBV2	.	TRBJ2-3	TGTGCCAGCAGTGCCACGGAGTTCAGCACAGATACGCAGTATTTT	CASSATEFSTDTQYF
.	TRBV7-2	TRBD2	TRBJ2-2	TGTGCCAGCAGCTTAGGTAGCGGGGCCTTTAACACCGGGGAGCTGTTTTTT	CASSLGSGAFNTGELFF
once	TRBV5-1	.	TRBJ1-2	TGCGCCAGCAGCATAGGCGGGTCCCGCGGCTACACCTTC	CASSIGGSRGYTF
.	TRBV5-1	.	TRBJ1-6	TGCGCCAGCAGCTTGGCCAGGGACTATAATTCACCCCTCCACTTT	CASSLARDYNSPLHF
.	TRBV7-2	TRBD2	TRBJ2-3	TGTGCCAGCAGCAAGGGACTAGCAATAGATACGCAGTATTTT	CASSKGLAIDTQYF
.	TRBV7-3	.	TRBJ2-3	TGTGCCAGCAGCTACAGGGCTGCAGATACGCAGTATTTT	CASSYRAADTQYF
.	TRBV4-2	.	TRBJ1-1	TGTGCCAGCAGCCCCGCGGGGAGGAACACTGAAGCTTTCTTT	CASSPAGRNTEAFF
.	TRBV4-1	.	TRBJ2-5	TGCGCCAGCAGCCAAAACTTCCTGTACCAAGAGACCCAGTACTTC	CASSQNFLYQETQYF
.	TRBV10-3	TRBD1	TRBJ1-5	TGTGCCATCAGGGCAGGGGGCTGGGGTCAGCCCCAGCATTTT	CAIRAGGWGQPQHF
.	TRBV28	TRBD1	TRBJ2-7	TGTGCCAGTATTTCTTTCCGGGACAGCTTTGGGCAGTACTTC	CASISFRDSFGQYF
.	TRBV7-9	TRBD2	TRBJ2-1	TGTGCCAGCAGCCAACCGGGGGGATACGAGCAGTTCTTC	CASSQPGGYEQFF